Listed here is a single TCR beta chain. The specificity of this receptor is unknown. No per-base quality is available; no much larger clone lies one base away. The sample comes from a study of response to subunit inactivated influenza vaccine (dated by TCRdb to about 2018). Some background on the complete study: To follow how T cells responded to a trivalent subunit inactivated influenza vaccine, the researchers relied on deep quantitative profiling of the T cell receptor repertoire.

V is trimmed back by 9 bases and J by 4 bases, and the junction contains 10 bases that no gene match accounts for. The CDR1 and CDR2 encoded by the germline V gene are ENHRY and SYGVKD. The CDR3 measures 15 amino acids from cysteine to phenylalanine. Just CDR3 DNA is preserved here, 45 bases in frame from base 1. The library was generated by RT-PCR. TCRdb shows the sequencer as Illumina HiSeq 2500. TCRdb's own reprocessing of the public reads used fastp at Q25 and MiXCR and kept productive beta chains. Rows matching on CDR3 protein sequence are summarized as one entry with the most common DNA and genes. This sample has about 500,000 distinct CDR3 sequences in its table, and approximately 15% of those were observed once. Around 3% of the sample comes from the top ten. Results and caveats for the whole study, not just this receptor: It was suggested by the authors that each seasonal influenza vaccination may recruit only a limited number of new T cells.

The V and J segments used are TRBV10-3 and TRBJ2-7, with TRBD2 identical over 12 junction bases. The source is a man aged 45 to 75 who received an inactivated influenza vaccine. Donor details come from another sample of the same person, matched by shared clones. The source material was CD4+ T cells sorted from PBMCs, sampled about 23 months after vaccination. This receptor has the CDR3 CAIGKLAGGTYEQYF. The DNA is TGTGCCATAGGCAAACTAGCGGGAGGAACGTACGAGCAGTACTTC.